This T cell receptor beta chain was profiled in a study of OX40 agonist ivuxolimab in advanced cancers. Study observations and caveats: Antigen specificity was not determined for the expanded peripheral T cells. Low normalized T-cell clonal expansion was additionally recorded for some nonresponders.

This clone was counted only a few times. Its specificity is not known. V gave up 5 bases and J gave up 7 bases; unmatched junction bases: 10. The CDR3 runs 16 residues. Germline-derived CDR1 and CDR2 are SEHNR and FQNEAQ (reference sequence). Measured with immunoSEQ multiplex PCR; TCRdb has only the in-frame clones, and not every one. This sample has roughly 70,000 clones, with approximately 86% found just once. The source is an adult with an advanced solid tumor such as melanoma, head and neck, liver or kidney cancer. The sequencing used CD4+ or CD8+ T cells sorted from blood, collected in a trial of the OX40 agonist ivuxolimab. V gene TRBV7-9 combines with J gene TRBJ2-1, with 11 bases matching TRBD2. CDR3 in DNA: TGTGCCAGCAGCCCCAGAACTAGCGGGAGTGAGAATGAGCAGTTCTTC. It codes for CASSPRTSGSENEQFF.